This T cell receptor (beta chain) is from a study of CDR3 diversity in severe acne. Germline assignment: CDR1 MNHEY and CDR2 SMNVEV (reference sequence). V lost 1 base, J lost 8 bases, and 13 bases stayed unmatched. This CDR3 has 17 amino acids. TCRdb called the PCR reads again in MiXCR, with one record for every CDR3 protein. The sample lists about 76,000 distinct CDR3 sequences; under 65% were seen once. There are many counts of this clonotype. This sequence joins TRBV27 and TRBJ2-1, with 8 bases lining up with TRBD1. The sequenced sample consisted of blood. The TCR originated in a male donor in good health, without acne. Here the CDR3 DNA reads TGTGCCAGCAGTTTATTAGGGACAGGTGGGGCTAGCGATGAGCAGTTCTTC. Translating it yields CASSLLGTGGASDEQFF.